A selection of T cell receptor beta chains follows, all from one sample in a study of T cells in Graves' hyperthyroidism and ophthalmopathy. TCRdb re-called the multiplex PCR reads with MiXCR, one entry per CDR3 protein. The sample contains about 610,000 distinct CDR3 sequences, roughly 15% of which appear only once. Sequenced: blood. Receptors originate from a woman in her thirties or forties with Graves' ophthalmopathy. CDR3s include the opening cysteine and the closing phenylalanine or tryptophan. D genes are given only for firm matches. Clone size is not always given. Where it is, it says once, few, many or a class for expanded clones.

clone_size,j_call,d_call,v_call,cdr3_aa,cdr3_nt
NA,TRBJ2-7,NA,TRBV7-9,CASSLQGLAEQYF,TGTGCCAGCAGCTTACAGGGACTGGCCGAGCAGTACTTC
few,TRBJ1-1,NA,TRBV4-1,CASSQGWVNTEAFF,TGCGCCAGCAGCCAAGGCTGGGTGAACACTGAAGCTTTCTTT
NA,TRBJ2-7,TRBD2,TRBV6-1,CASSEAAGTSGIEQYF,TGTGCCAGCAGTGAAGCGGCCGGGACTAGCGGGATCGAGCAGTACTTC
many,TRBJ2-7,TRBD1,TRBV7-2,CASSFQGQGYEQYF,TGTGCCAGCAGCTTCCAAGGACAGGGGTACGAGCAGTACTTC
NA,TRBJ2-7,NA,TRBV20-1,CSAPDDRGAYEQYF,TGCAGTGCGCCGGACGATAGGGGGGCCTACGAGCAGTACTTC
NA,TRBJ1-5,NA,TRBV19,CASSTHRGNQPQHF,TGTGCCAGTAGTACCCACCGGGGGAATCAGCCCCAGCATTTT
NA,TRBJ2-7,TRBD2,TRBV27,CASSSQGRPSGKMEPYEQYF,TGTGCCAGCAGTTCCCAGGGGCGCCCTAGCGGGAAAATGGAGCCCTACGAGCAGTACTTC
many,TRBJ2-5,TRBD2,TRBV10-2,CASRTGTSQETQYF,TGCGCCAGCAGGACCGGGACTAGTCAAGAGACCCAGTACTTC
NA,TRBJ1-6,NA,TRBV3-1,CASSQDQRRSSYNSPLHF,TGTGCCAGCAGCCAAGATCAGCGCAGGAGCTCCTATAATTCACCCCTCCACTTT
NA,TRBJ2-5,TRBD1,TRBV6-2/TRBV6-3,CASSSLQGNQETQYF,TGTGCCAGCAGCTCCTTACAGGGGAACCAAGAGACCCAGTACTTC
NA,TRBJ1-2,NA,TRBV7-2,CAISLLHYGYTF,TGTGCCATCAGCTTACTACACTATGGCTACACCTTC
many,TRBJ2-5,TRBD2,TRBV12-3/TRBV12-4,CASSFNKAGGETQYF,TGTGCCAGCAGTTTTAACAAGGCGGGAGGAGAGACCCAGTACTTC
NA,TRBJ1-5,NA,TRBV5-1,CASSSMGPDQPQHF,TGCGCCAGCAGCTCCATGGGTCCCGATCAGCCCCAGCATTTT
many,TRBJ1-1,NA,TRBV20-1,CSARAPGRLNTEAFF,TGCAGTGCTAGAGCTCCGGGACGCCTGAACACTGAAGCTTTCTTT
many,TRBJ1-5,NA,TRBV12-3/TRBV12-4,CASSLSASNQPQHF,TGTGCCAGCAGTTTAAGCGCTAGCAATCAGCCCCAGCATTTT
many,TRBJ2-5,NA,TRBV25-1,CASSREQSETQYF,TGTGCCAGCAGTAGAGAACAGTCGGAGACCCAGTACTTC
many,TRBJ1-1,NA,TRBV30,CAWRQGNTEAFF,TGTGCCTGGAGACAGGGGAACACTGAAGCTTTCTTT
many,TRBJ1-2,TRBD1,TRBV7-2,CASESGTGVGGYTF,TGTGCCAGCGAATCCGGGACAGGAGTCGGTGGCTACACCTTC
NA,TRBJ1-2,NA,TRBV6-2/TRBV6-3,CASSYDRLLIYGYTF,TGTGCCAGCAGTTACGATAGACTACTAATCTATGGCTACACCTTC
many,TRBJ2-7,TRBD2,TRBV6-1,CASSRREGLYEQYF,TGTGCCAGCAGTAGGCGGGAGGGCCTGTACGAGCAGTACTTC
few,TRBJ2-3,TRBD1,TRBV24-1,CATSGYETGQVDTQYF,TGTGCCACCAGTGGTTACGAGACAGGGCAAGTAGATACGCAGTATTTT
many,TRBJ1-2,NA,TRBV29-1,CSVPNPNRDGGYTF,TGCAGCGTTCCGAATCCAAACAGGGACGGCGGCTACACCTTC
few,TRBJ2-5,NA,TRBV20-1,CSAGHLGPEYF,TGCAGTGCTGGGCATCTAGGACCCGAGTACTTC
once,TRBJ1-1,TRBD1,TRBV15,CATSSRDRVSTEAFF,TGTGCCACCAGCAGCCGGGACAGGGTTAGCACTGAAGCTTTCTTT
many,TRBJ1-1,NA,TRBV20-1,CSASREGILNTEAFF,TGCAGTGCTAGTAGGGAGGGGATCTTGAACACTGAAGCTTTCTTT
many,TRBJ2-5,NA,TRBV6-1,CASSRSRDPGETQYF,TGTGCCAGCAGCCGCTCCAGGGACCCGGGGGAGACCCAGTACTTC
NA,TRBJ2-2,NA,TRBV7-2,CASSLQSPSTGELFF,TGTGCCAGCAGCCTACAGTCCCCGAGCACCGGGGAGCTGTTTTTT
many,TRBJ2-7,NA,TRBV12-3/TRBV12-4,CASSPTESREQYF,TGTGCCAGCAGTCCCACCGAATCCAGGGAGCAGTACTTC
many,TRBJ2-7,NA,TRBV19,CASSISGRGNYEQYF,TGTGCCAGTAGTATATCGGGGAGAGGAAATTACGAGCAGTACTTC
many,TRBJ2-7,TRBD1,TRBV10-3,CAISVRTGPTYEQYF,TGTGCCATCAGTGTAAGGACAGGCCCGACCTACGAGCAGTACTTC
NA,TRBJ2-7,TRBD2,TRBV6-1,CASMGGRSGTSGRLGYF,TGTGCCAGCATGGGGGGTAGATCCGGGACTAGCGGGAGATTGGGGTACTTC
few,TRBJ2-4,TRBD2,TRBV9,CASSPRTSGNIQYF,TGTGCCAGCAGCCCCCGGACTAGCGGGAACATTCAGTACTTC
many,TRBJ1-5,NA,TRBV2,CASSEPYRGNQPQHF,TGTGCCAGCAGTGAACCCTACAGGGGCAATCAGCCCCAGCATTTT
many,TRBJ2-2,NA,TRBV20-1,CSAPGTSNTGELFF,TGCAGTGCTCCCGGGACATCGAACACCGGGGAGCTGTTTTTT
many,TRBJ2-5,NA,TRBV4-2,CASSPSKYQETQYF,TGTGCCAGCAGCCCCTCTAAATACCAAGAGACCCAGTACTTC
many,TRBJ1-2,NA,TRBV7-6,CASSLGGQGIDANYGYTF,TGTGCCAGCAGCCTCGGCGGCCAGGGCATCGATGCTAACTATGGCTACACCTTC
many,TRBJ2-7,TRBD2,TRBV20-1,CSARDVAGAGEQYF,TGCAGTGCTAGAGATGTAGCGGGAGCGGGGGAGCAGTACTTC
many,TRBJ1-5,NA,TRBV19,CASLDQTYSNQPQHF,TGTGCCAGTTTAGACCAGACATATAGCAATCAGCCCCAGCATTTT
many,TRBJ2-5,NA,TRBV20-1,CSARGIAQETQYF,TGCAGTGCTAGAGGGATAGCTCAAGAGACCCAGTACTTC
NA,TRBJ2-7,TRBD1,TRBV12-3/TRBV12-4,CASSSRTGGDEQYF,TGTGCCAGCAGTTCTCGGACAGGGGGCGACGAGCAGTACTTC
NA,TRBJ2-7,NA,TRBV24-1,CATSDTGFDEQYF,TGTGCCACCAGTGACACAGGGTTCGACGAGCAGTACTTC
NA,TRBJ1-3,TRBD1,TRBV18,CASSRGQGVGNTIYF,TGTGCCAGCTCACGAGGACAGGGTGTTGGAAACACCATATATTTT
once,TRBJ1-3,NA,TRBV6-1,CASRRQDGNTIYF,TGTGCCAGCAGACGACAGGATGGAAACACCATATATTTT
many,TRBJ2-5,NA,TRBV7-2,CASSQAPGAQETQYF,TGTGCCAGCAGCCAAGCCCCCGGGGCCCAAGAGACCCAGTACTTC
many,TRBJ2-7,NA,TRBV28,CASSSPGYEQYF,TGTGCCAGCAGTTCACCGGGCTACGAGCAGTACTTC
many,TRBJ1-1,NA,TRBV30,CASPTQSGTEAFF,TGTGCCTCGCCGACTCAAAGCGGGACTGAAGCTTTCTTT
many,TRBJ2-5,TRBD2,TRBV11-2,CASTTARLAQETQYF,TGTGCCAGCACTACAGCCCGACTAGCCCAAGAGACCCAGTACTTC
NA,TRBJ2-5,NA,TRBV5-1,CASSSPGEEETQYF,TGCGCCAGCAGCTCCCCGGGGGAGGAAGAGACCCAGTACTTC
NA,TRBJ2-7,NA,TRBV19,CASSKSRGSYEQYF,TGTGCCAGTAGTAAGTCCAGGGGCAGCTACGAGCAGTACTTC